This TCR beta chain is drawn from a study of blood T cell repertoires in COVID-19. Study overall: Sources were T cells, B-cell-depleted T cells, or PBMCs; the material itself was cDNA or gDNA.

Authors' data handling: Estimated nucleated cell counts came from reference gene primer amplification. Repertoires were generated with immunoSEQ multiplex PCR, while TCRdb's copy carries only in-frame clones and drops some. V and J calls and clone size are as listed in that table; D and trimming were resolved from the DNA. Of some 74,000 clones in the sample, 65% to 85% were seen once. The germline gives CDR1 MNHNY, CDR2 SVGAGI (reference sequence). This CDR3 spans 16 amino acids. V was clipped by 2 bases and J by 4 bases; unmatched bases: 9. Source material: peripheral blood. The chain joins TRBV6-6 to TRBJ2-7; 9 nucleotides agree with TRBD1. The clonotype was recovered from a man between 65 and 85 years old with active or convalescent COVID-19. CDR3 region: CASSYRAGQGFYEQYF. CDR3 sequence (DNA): TGTGCCAGCAGTTACCGCGCGGGACAGGGATTTTACGAGCAGTACTTC.